One sample yielded the 15 T cell receptor beta chains listed below, sequenced in a study of beta chain features in type 1 diabetes. Since all of the isolated RNA was reverse transcribed, expressed TCRB transcripts were what got sequenced. Clones were read by immunoSEQ multiplex PCR, and TCRdb kept only the in-frame ones, dropping some. Of more than 250,000 clones in the sample, about a fifth were seen once. Points from the study as a whole: Significant though moderate, a shortening of TCRB CDR3s appeared in all four CD4+ subsets of Type 1 diabetes patients.

For these receptors, no antigen is known. The sample consisted of naive CD4+ T cells from blood. The source of these receptors is a woman aged 40 to 55 with type 1 diabetes.

V usage is TRBV30 and J usage is TRBJ1-2; D unclear. This CDR3 is 15 amino acids long. CDR1 GTSNPN and CDR2 SVGIG come from the germline V gene (reference sequence). V dropped 0 bases and J dropped 4 bases, with 15 bases sitting between them. In DNA form, the CDR3 reads TGTGCCTGGAGTGTAGAGAATCGGAGGAGCTATGGCTACACCTTC. It is translated as CAWSVENRRSYGYTF.

This clone was seen a few times. The rearrangement joins TRBV5-1 to TRBJ2-3; D gene ambiguous. Trimming pared 1 base from V and 4 bases from J, leaving 16 bases between. Germline V gives CDR1 SGHRS, CDR2 YFSETQ. This CDR3 spans 16 amino acids. The DNA of the CDR3 is TGCGCCAGCAGCTTGTTGACCAACTCTGGAGCAGATACGCAGTATTTT. It is translated as CASSLLTNSGADTQYF.

This clone has a handful of counts. The CDR3: CASSLLGQFYNEQFF. DNA for the CDR3: TGTGCCAGCAGCTTACTGGGACAATTCTACAATGAGCAGTTCTTC. The chain carries TRBV7-9 and TRBJ2-1; perhaps TRBD1 as D (6 bases). V was cut by 2 bases and J by 3 bases, with 11 bases left in between. The CDR3 consists of 15 residues. Germline V lookup: CDR1 SEHNR, CDR2 FQNEAQ (reference sequence).

This clone was found a few times. In DNA, the CDR3 is TGTGCCAGCAGCACTTTACAGGGCGACTCCTATAATTCACCCCTCCACTTT. Translation: CASSTLQGDSYNSPLHF. This chain uses TRBV9 with TRBJ1-6, with a tentative D call TRBD1 (6 bases). The CDR3 has 17 amino acids. CDR1 and CDR2 (germline): SGDLS, YYNGEE. V gave up 4 bases and J gave up 0 bases, with 14 bases separating them.

Only a few counts were recorded for this clone. V usage is TRBV28 and J usage is TRBJ2-7; possible D gene TRBD2, 5 bases. The CDR3 extends over 12 amino acids. The V end lost 3 bases, the J end lost 2 bases, and 5 bases lay between the germline ends. Germline V lookup: CDR1 MDHEN, CDR2 SYDVKM. The CDR3: CASSLRAYEQYF. CDR3 DNA: TGTGCCAGCAGTTTGCGGGCCTACGAGCAGTACTTC.

This clone was picked up a small number of times. The chain combines TRBV7-2 with TRBJ2-5; a weak D match, TRBD2 (5 bases). Looked up from germline, CDR1 is SGHTA and CDR2 is FQGNSA. The CDR3 is 14 amino acids. V was cut by 6 bases and J by 5 bases, with 16 bases left in between. The CDR3 region has the DNA TGTGCCAGCAGTCGTGACCGCGGGCAGGAGACCCAGTACTTC. Translated: CASSRDRGQETQYF.

The V and J genes are TRBV9 and TRBJ1-2, with a weak D call TRBD1 (6 bases). This CDR3 region has 14 residues. Germline V CDR1 and CDR2: SGDLS, YYNGEE. Trimming stripped 3 bases from V and 5 bases from J, with 14 bases between. In DNA form, the CDR3 reads TGTGCCAGCAGCGAACAGGGAGCAGGGTATGGCTACACCTTC. Its translation: CASSEQGAGYGYTF. The full variable domain, its missing parts supplied by reference TRBV9 and TRBJ1-2, is DSGVTQTPKHLITATGQRVTLRCSPRSGDLSVYWYQQSLDQGLQFLIQYYNGEERAKGNILERFSAQQFPDLHSELNLSSLELGDSALYFCASSEQGAGYGYTFGSGTRLTVV.

The CDR3 loop is CASSLAGGLNEQFF. The DNA for the CDR3 is TGTGCCAGCAGTCTAGCGGGAGGGCTAAATGAGCAGTTCTTC. The chain employs TRBV6-5 and TRBJ2-1, with 12 bases matching TRBD2. The germline V gene encodes CDR1 MNHEY and CDR2 SVGAGI. With V trimmed by 5 bases and J by 7 bases, 3 bases remained unmatched. The CDR3 is made up of 14 amino acids.

The rearrangement uses TRBV11-2 and TRBJ1-2; the D is unclear. The CDR3 is 15 residues long. Germline CDR1 reads SGHAT; CDR2 reads FQNNGV. V was clipped by 1 base and J by 4 bases, with 13 bases between them. The CDR3 bases are TGTGCCAGCAGCTTAGGAGGGCTCGGCGCCTATGGCTACACCTTC. This codes for CASSLGGLGAYGYTF.

This clone appeared a few times. At the DNA level, this CDR3 is encoded by other sequences in the same sample as well. The chain uses TRBV28 and TRBJ2-1; D is unresolved. V was trimmed by 6 bases and J by 7 bases, leaving 4 bases between them. This CDR3 spans 10 amino acids. Germline CDR1 MDHEN, CDR2 SYDVKM. The DNA for the CDR3 is TGTGCCAGCAGCCTAAATGAGCAGTTCTTC. It is translated as CASSLNEQFF.

This clone has only a few counts. The chain joins TRBV29-1 to TRBJ2-3; D is ambiguous. V was shortened by 5 bases and J by 4 bases, with 16 bases between the two germline ends. The germline gives CDR1 SQVTM, CDR2 ANQGSEA. This CDR3 region has 14 residues. The DNA of the CDR3 is TGCAGCGTTTCGACAACTCAGGTTCCAGATACGCAGTATTTT. Protein product: CSVSTTQVPDTQYF.

This clone was detected only a few times. This chain links TRBV29-1 with TRBJ2-7; weak D call: TRBD1 (5 bases). The germline gives CDR1 SQVTM, CDR2 ANQGSEA. The CDR3 extends over 11 amino acids. Between the trimmed V and J ends, which lost 5 bases and 7 bases, there was a span of 12 bases. The CDR3 bases are TGCAGCGTTAGCACAGGCTTAGAGCAGTACTTC. As protein: CSVSTGLEQYF.

The chain combines TRBV7-2 with TRBJ2-5, with TRBD1 identical over 9 bases. The CDR3 has 13 residues. CDR1 and CDR2 (germline): SGHTA, FQGNSA. V lost 5 bases to trimming and J lost 4 bases; unmatched junction nucleotides: 2. The CDR3 here is CASSPDRGETQYF. CDR3 nucleotide sequence: TGTGCCAGCAGCCCGGACAGGGGAGAGACCCAGTACTTC.

The chain has TRBV9 and TRBJ1-6; no reliable D call. The CDR3 covers 13 residues. Per the germline V gene, CDR1 is SGDLS and CDR2 is YYNGEE. V was pared by 5 bases and J by 5 bases, with 8 bases between. CDR3 nucleotide sequence: TGTGCCAGCAGACTCCAGGATAATTCACCCCTCCACTTT. As protein: CASRLQDNSPLHF.

This clone came up a few times. The chain carries TRBV20-1 and TRBJ1-2; 7 bases line up with TRBD1. V shed 5 bases and J 4 bases; nucleotides not matched to a gene: 1. This CDR3 contains 11 residues. Per germline, CDR1 DFQATT and CDR2 SNEGSKA (reference sequence). In DNA, the CDR3 is TGCAGTGCTCGGACAGGCTATGGCTACACCTTC. Residues: CSARTGYGYTF.